This TCR beta chain was profiled in a study of CD8+CD57+ T cells in acquired aplastic anemia. Study-wide results and caveats: Patients did not significantly differ from controls in CD8+ Simpson's diversity.

V lost 4 bases, J lost 2 bases, and 11 bases lay in between. The CDR3 covers 14 residues. Germline CDR1 and CDR2: SEHNR and FQNEAQ (reference sequence). As to this clonotype: Antigen specificity is unknown.

The study profiled TCR beta VDJ and CDR3 using genomic DNA as template. TCRdb ran MiXCR on the reads and lists one entry per CDR3 protein. This table holds approximately 80,000 distinct CDR3 sequences, roughly two thirds found once. By flow cytometry, patients selected for sequencing had shown an expansion of CD8+CD57+ cells. None of the patients had been given any therapy when their blood was sampled. The sequencing sample was made of sorted CD4+, CD8+, or CD8+CD57+ T cells (not recorded which) from PBMCs. The sequence derives from a human donor with aplastic anemia. The gene calls are TRBV7-9 and TRBJ2-5; TRBD1 is a possible D gene (5 bases). DNA of the CDR3: TGTGCCAGCAGCTATCGACAGTTACAAGAGACCCAGTACTTC. Its translation is CASSYRQLQETQYF.